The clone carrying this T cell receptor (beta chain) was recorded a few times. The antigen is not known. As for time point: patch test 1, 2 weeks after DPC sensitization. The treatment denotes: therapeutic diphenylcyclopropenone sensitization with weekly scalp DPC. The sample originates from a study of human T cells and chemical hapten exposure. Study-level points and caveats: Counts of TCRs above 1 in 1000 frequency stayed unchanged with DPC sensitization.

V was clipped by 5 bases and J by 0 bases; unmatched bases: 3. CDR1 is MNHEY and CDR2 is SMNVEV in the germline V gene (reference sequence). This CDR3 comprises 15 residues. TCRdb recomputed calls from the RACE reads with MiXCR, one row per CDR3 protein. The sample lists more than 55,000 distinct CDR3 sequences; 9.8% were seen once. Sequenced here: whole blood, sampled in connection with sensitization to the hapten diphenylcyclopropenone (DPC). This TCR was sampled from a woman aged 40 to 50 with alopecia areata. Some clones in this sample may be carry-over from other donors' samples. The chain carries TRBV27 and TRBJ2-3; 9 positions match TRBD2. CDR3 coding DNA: TGTGCCAGCAGTCTTCTAGCGGGGAGCACAGATACGCAGTATTTT. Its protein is CASSLLAGSTDTQYF.